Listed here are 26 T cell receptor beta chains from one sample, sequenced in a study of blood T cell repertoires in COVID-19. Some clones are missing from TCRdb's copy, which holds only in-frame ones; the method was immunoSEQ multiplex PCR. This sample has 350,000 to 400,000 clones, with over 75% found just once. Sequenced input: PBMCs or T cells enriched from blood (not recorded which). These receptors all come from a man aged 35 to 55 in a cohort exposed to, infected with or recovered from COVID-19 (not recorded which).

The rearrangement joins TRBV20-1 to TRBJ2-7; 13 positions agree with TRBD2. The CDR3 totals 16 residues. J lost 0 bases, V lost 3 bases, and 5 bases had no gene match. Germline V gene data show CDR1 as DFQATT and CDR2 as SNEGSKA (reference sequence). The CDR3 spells CSASGTSGISSYEQYF. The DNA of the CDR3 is TGCAGTGCTAGTGGGACTAGCGGGATCAGCTCCTACGAGCAGTACTTC.

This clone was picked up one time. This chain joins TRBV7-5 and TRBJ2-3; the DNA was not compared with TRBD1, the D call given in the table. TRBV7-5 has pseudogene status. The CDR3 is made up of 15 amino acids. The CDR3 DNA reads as TGTGTCAGAAGCTCTAGACAGGGGACGGTGGATACGCAGTATTTT. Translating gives CVRSSRQGTVDTQYF.

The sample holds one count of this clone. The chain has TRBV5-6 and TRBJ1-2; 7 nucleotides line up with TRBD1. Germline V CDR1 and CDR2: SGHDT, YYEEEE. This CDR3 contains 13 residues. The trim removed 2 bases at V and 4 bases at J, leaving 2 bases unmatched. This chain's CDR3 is CASSLRQGYGYTF. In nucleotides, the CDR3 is TGTGCCAGCAGCTTACGACAGGGCTATGGCTACACCTTC.

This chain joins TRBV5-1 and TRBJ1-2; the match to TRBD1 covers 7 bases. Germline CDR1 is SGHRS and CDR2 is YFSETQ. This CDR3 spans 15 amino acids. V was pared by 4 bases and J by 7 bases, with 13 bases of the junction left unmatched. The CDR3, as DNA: TGCGCCAGCAGCAAACAAACAGGGGTTGGGAGTGGCTACACCTTC. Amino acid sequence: CASSKQTGVGSGYTF.

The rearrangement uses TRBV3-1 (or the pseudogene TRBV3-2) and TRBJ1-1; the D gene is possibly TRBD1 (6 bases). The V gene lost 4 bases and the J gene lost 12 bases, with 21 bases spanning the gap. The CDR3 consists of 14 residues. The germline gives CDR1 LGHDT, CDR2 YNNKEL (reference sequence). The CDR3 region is CASSRETGPRVTFF. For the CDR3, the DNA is TGTGCCAGCAGCCGCGAGACAGGCCCCCGGGTGACTTTCTTT.

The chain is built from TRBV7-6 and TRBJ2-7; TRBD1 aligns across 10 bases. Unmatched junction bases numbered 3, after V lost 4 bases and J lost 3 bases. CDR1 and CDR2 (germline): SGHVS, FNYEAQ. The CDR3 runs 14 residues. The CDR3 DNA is TGTGCCAGCAGCTCTAGGACAGGGGGCTACGAGCAGTACTTC. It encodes CASSSRTGGYEQYF. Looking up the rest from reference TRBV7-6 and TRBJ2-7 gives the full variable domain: GAGVSQSPRYKVTKRGQDVALRCDPISGHVSLYWYRQALGQGPEFLTYFNYEAQQDKSGLPNDRFSAERPEGSISTLTIQRTEQRDSAMYRCASSSRTGGYEQYFGPGTRLTVT.

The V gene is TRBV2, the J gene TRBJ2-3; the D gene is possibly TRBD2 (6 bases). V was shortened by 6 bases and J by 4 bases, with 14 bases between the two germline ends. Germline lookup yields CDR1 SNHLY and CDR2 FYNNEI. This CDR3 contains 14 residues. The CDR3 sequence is CASRWASEADTQYF. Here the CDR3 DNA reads TGTGCCAGCAGGTGGGCTAGCGAAGCAGATACGCAGTATTTT.

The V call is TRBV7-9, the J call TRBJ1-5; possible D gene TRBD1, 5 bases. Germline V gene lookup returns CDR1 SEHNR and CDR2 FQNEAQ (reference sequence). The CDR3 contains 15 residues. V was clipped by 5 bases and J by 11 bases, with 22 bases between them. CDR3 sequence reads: CASSPRDSLPAAQHF. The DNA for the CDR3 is TGTGCCAGCAGCCCCCGGGACTCCTTGCCAGCGGCCCAGCATTTT.

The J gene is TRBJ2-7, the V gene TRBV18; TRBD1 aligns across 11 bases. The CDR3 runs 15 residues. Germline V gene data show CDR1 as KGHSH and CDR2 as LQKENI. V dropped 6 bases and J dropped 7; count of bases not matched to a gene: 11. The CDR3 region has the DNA TGTGCCAGCTCCCAACCTGGGACAGGGGGTAGGGAGCAGTACTTC. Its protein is CASSQPGTGGREQYF.

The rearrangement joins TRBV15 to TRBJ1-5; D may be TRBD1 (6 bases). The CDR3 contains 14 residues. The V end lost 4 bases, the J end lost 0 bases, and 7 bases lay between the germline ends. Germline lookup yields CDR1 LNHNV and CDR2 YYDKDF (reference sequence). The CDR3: CATSMTGSNQPQHF. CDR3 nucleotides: TGTGCCACCAGCATGACAGGTAGCAATCAGCCCCAGCATTTT. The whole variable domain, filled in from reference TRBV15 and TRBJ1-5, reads DAMVIQNPRYQVTQFGKPVTLSCSQTLNHNVMYWYQQKSSQAPKLLFHYYDKDFNNEADTPDNFQSRRPNTSFCFLDIRSPGLGDTAMYLCATSMTGSNQPQHFGDGTRLSIL.

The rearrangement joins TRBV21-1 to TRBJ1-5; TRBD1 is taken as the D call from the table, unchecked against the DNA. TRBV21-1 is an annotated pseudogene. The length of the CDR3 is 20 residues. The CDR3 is CASSTYDPGQGARGNQPQHF. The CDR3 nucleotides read TGTGCCAGCAGCACCTATGATCCGGGACAGGGGGCTAGGGGCAATCAGCCCCAGCATTTT.

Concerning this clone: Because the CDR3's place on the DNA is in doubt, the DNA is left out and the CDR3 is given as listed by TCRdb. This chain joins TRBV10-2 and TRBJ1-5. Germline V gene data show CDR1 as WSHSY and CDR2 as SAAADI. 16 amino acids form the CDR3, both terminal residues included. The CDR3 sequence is CASSSSARGSNQPQHF.

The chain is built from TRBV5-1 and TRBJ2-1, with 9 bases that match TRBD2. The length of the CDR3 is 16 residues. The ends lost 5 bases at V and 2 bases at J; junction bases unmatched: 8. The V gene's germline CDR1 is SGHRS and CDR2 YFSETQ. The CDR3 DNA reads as TGCGCCAGCAGGGGAACGACTAGCGGACCCTACAATGAGCAGTTCTTC. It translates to CASRGTTSGPYNEQFF.

The DNA for the CDR3 is TGTGCCAGCAGCAAAGAGGGAGGGCTAGCGGACCTCCGTTACGAGCAGTACTTC. Protein product: CASSKEGGLADLRYEQYF. This sequence joins TRBV21-1 and TRBJ2-7; the listed D gene, TRBD2, was not tested against the DNA. TRBV21-1 is flagged as a pseudogene. The CDR3 sequence is 18 residues long.

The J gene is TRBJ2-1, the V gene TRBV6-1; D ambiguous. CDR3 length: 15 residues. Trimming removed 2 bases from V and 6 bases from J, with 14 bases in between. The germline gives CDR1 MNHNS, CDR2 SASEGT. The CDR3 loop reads CASSETAVKSNEQFF. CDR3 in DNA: TGTGCCAGCAGTGAAACAGCAGTAAAGTCCAATGAGCAGTTCTTC.

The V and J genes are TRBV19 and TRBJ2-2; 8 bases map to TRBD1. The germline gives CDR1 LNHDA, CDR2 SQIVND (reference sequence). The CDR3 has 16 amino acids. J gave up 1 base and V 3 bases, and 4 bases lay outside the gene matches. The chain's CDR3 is CASSITGTGNTGELFF. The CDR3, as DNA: TGTGCCAGTAGTATTACGGGGACAGGGAACACCGGGGAGCTGTTTTTT.

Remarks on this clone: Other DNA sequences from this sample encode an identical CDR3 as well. The CDR3 sequence: CASSWTSGRTNEQFF. In nucleotides, the CDR3 is TGTGCCAGCAGCTGGACTAGCGGGAGGACAAATGAGCAGTTCTTC. This chain connects TRBV11-2 to TRBJ2-1; 14 nucleotides align to TRBD2. V dropped 4 bases and J dropped 7; count of bases not matched to a gene: 3. This CDR3 region has 15 residues. Germline values: CDR1 SGHAT, CDR2 FQNNGV.

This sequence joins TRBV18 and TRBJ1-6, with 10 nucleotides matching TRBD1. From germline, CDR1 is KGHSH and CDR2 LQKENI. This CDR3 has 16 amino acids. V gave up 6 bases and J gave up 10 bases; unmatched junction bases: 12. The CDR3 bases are TGTGCCAGCTCTCTACGACCGGGACAGGGGCTCTCACCCCTCCACTTT. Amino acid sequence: CASSLRPGQGLSPLHF.

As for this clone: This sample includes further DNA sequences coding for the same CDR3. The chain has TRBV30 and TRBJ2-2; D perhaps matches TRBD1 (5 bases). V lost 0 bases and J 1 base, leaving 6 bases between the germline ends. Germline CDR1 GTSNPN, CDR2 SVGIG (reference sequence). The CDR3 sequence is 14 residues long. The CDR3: CAWSVRVNTGELFF. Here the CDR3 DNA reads TGTGCCTGGAGTGTCAGGGTGAACACCGGGGAGCTGTTTTTT.

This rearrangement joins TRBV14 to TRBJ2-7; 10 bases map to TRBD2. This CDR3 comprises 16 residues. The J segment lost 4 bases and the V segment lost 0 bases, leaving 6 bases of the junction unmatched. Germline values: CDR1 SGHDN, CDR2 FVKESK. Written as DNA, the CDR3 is TGTGCCAGCAGCCAAGATCCGGGACTAGCGCGTTACGAGCAGTACTTC. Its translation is CASSQDPGLARYEQYF. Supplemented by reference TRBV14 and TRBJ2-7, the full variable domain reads EAGVTQFPSHSVIEKGQTVTLRCDPISGHDNLYWYRRVMGKEIKFLLHFVKESKQDESGMPNNRFLAERTGGTYSTLKVQPAELEDSGVYFCASSQDPGLARYEQYFGPGTRLTVT.

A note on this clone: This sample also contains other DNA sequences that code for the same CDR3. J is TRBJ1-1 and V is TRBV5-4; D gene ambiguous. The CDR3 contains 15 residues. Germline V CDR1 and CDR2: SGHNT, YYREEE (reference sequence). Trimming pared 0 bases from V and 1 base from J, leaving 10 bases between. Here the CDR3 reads CASSLGSRQNTEAFF. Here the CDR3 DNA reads TGTGCCAGCAGCTTGGGTTCGCGGCAGAACACTGAAGCTTTCTTT.

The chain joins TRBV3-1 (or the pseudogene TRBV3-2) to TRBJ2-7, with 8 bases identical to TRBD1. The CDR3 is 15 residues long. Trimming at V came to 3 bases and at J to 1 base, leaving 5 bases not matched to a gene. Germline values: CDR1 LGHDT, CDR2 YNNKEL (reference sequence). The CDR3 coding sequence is TGTGCCAGCAGCCATGTGGGGACAGGATCCTACGAGCAGTACTTC. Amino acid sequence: CASSHVGTGSYEQYF.

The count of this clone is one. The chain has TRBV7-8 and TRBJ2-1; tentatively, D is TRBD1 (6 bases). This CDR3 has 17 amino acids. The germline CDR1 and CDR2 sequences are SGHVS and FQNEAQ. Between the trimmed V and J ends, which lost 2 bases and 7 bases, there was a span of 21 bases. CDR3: CASSLIAGRDITNEQFF. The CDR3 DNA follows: TGTGCCAGCAGCTTAATCGCCGGCAGGGACATCACGAATGAGCAGTTCTTC.

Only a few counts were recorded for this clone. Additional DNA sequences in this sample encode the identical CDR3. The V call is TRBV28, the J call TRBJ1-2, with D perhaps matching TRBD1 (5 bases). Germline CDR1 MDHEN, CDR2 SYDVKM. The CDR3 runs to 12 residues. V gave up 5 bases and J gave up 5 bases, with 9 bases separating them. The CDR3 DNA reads TGTGCCAGCAGTCCGGAGGGGTATGGCTACACCTTC. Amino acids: CASSPEGYGYTF.

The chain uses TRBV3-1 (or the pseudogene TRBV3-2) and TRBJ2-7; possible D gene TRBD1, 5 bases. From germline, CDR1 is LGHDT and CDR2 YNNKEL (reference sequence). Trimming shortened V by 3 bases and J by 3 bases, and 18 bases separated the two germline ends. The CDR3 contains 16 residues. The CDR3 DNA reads TGTGCCAGCAGCCACGATAGGACAACGATAAACTACGAGCAGTACTTC. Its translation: CASSHDRTTINYEQYF.

CDR3 sequence: CAISEPNRGSGYTF. The CDR3 DNA reads as TGTGCCATCAGTGAGCCCAACAGGGGGTCTGGCTACACCTTC. The V call is TRBV10-3, the J call TRBJ1-2; 8 bases fit TRBD1. J was trimmed by 7 bases and V by 2 bases; bases with no gene match: 6. There are 14 residues in the CDR3. The germline CDR1 and CDR2 sequences are ENHRY and SYGVKD.